This TCR beta chain was identified in a study of blood T cell repertoires in COVID-19. Study-level information: Nucleic acid was either cDNA or gDNA, and it came from T cells, B-cell-depleted T cells, or PBMCs.

Profiled with immunoSEQ multiplex PCR; TCRdb holds only in-frame clones, not every one. The sample yields 100,000 to 150,000 clones, 75% to 90% seen once. The V and J ends lost 4 bases and 6 bases, in that order; junction bases with no gene match: 9. Germline assignment: CDR1 SGHRS and CDR2 YFSETQ. This CDR3 spans 15 amino acids. This clone has only one observation. The source material was peripheral blood. The chain carries TRBV5-1 and TRBJ2-5, with 10 positions matching TRBD2. The receptor comes from a man aged 50 or older with active or convalescent COVID-19. Here the CDR3 DNA reads TGCGCCAGCAGCCATAGCGGGAGGTTGGAAAAGACCCAGTACTTC. Amino acid sequence: CASSHSGRLEKTQYF.